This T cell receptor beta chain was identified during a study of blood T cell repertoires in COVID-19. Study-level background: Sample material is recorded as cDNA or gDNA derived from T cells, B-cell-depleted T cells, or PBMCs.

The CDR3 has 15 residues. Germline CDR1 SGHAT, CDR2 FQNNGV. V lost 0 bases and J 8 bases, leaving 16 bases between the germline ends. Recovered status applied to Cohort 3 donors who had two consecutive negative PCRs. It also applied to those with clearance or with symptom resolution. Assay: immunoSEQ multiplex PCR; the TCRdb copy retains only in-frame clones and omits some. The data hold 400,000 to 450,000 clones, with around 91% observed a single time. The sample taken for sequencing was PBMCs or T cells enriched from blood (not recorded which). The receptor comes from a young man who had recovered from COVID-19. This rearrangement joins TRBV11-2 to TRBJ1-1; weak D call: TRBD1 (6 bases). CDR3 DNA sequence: TGTGCCAGCAGCTTAGATAATGTAGTGGGGGCGGAAGCTTTCTTT. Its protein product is CASSLDNVVGAEAFF.